This T cell receptor (beta chain) was found in a study of cytomegalovirus exposure and HLA in healthy donors. In the PCR, 60 Vbeta and 13 Jbeta primers were used. Sequenced by immunoSEQ multiplex PCR; TCRdb stores in-frame clones only, minus some. The sample has about 140,000 clones, approximately 80% seen once. This clone was seen a few times. As yet, its antigen is unknown. Germline assignment: CDR1 MNHEY and CDR2 SVGAGI. This CDR3 contains 13 residues. Trimming took 6 bases from V and 0 from J, leaving 8 bases between them. General observations from the study: Later, an analysis showed that TCR beta chains associated with HLA were more clonally expanded than others that were equally common. One later analysis reportedly identified an Asian-associated ancestry cluster that showed fewer N-insertions than the roughly 670-donor mean. For TCR beta chains, V- and J-gene trimming was later linked to a missense DCLRE1C variant.

The genes are TRBV6-5 and TRBJ1-2, with D maybe TRBD1 (5 bases). The specimen sequenced was PBMCs. This TCR was sampled from a man aged 35-49 years in good health and CMV-seronegative. The CDR3 region has the DNA TGTGCCAGCAGGCTGACAGCTAACTATGGCTACACCTTC. Its translation is CASRLTANYGYTF.